The following is a T cell receptor beta chain sequence with its context. This CDR3 is also generated by other DNA sequences in the sample. Original processing methods: Nucleated cell counts were estimated from reference gene primer amplification. Only in-frame clones appear in the TCRdb table, and some are missing; sequencing was by immunoSEQ multiplex PCR. The V and J calls and the clone size are those of that table, but D and trimming were determined from the DNA. In the table there are 210,000 or so clones, roughly four fifths of which are singletons. The sample is drawn from a study of blood T cell repertoires in COVID-19. The wider study: COVID-19 samples, acute and convalescent, were from the United States, Italy and Spain. PBMCs, B-cell-depleted T cells, or T cells provided the cDNA or gDNA that made up the material.

The Seattle patients joined while their infection was active and were tracked longitudinally afterward. The CDR3 has 15 residues. From germline, CDR1 is LGHDT and CDR2 YNNKEL (reference sequence). Trimming cost V 6 bases and J 0 bases, with 12 bases left between them. This clonotype originated in a woman over 75 with COVID-19, enrolled during active disease. Sequencing was done on a sample of peripheral blood. The chain joins TRBV3-1 (or the pseudogene TRBV3-2) to TRBJ2-1, with a weak D call TRBD2 (6 bases). Here the CDR3 reads CASSPTGGSYNEQFF. The CDR3 coding sequence is TGTGCCAGCAGTCCGACCGGGGGCTCCTACAATGAGCAGTTCTTC.